One and the same sample provided the 22 T cell receptor beta chains below, sequenced in a study of PD-L1 blockade in urothelial cancer. Assay: immunoSEQ multiplex PCR; the TCRdb copy retains only in-frame clones and omits some. This table holds 95,000 to 150,000 clones, about 82% found once. Time point reported: peripheral blood 6 weeks after treatment start. This specimen was PBMCs, taken around atezolizumab (anti-PD-L1) treatment. These TCRs come from a man aged 50-60 years with urothelial cancer.

This clone turned up a few times. The chain is built from TRBV10-2 and TRBJ2-7; D gene ambiguous. The V gene lost 4 bases and the J gene lost 6 bases, with 7 bases spanning the gap. The CDR3 contains 11 residues. Germline V gene lookup returns CDR1 WSHSY and CDR2 SAAADI. This CDR3 is CASSANVEQYF. CDR3 DNA: TGCGCCAGCAGTGCCAATGTCGAGCAGTACTTC.

This clone came up a few times. Other DNA variants within this sample encode the same CDR3. This chain joins TRBV19 and TRBJ1-2; no definite D call. V was cut by 5 bases and J by 8 bases, with 12 bases left in between. CDR1 and CDR2 (germline): LNHDA, SQIVND (reference sequence). The CDR3 is 12 residues long. The CDR3 protein is CASSGPGGGYTF. The DNA of the CDR3 is TGTGCCAGTAGTGGCCCGGGAGGAGGCTACACCTTC.

The gene calls are TRBV30 and TRBJ1-1; D gene uncertain. Trimming took off 4 bases at V and 1 base at J, with 7 bases between the two ends. CDR1 and CDR2 from the germline V gene are GTSNPN and SVGIG (reference sequence). The CDR3 is made up of 12 amino acids. For the CDR3, the DNA is TGTGCCTGGATTACAGCGAACACTGAAGCTTTCTTT. Translated, it gives CAWITANTEAFF.

As DNA, the CDR3 is TGTGCCAGCAGCCAAGTGGCAAGCTCCTATAATTCACCCCTCCACTTT. This gives the protein CASSQVASSYNSPLHF. The chain carries TRBV14 and TRBJ1-6; D not certain. This CDR3 contains 16 residues. Germline-derived CDR1 and CDR2 are SGHDN and FVKESK. The V end lost 1 base, the J end lost 0 bases, and 7 bases lay between the germline ends. The whole variable domain, remainder taken from reference TRBV14 and TRBJ1-6, is EAGVTQFPSHSVIEKGQTVTLRCDPISGHDNLYWYRRVMGKEIKFLLHFVKESKQDESGMPNNRFLAERTGGTYSTLKVQPAELEDSGVYFCASSQVASSYNSPLHFGNGTRLTVT.

V gene TRBV6-1 combines with J gene TRBJ1-1, with 8 nucleotides matching TRBD1. With V trimmed by 5 bases and J by 6 bases, 8 bases remained unmatched. This CDR3 has 14 amino acids. Per the germline V gene, CDR1 is MNHNS and CDR2 is SASEGT. CDR3 DNA sequence: TGTGCCAGCAGTCCTAGACAGGGGATCGCTGAAGCTTTCTTT. It specifies CASSPRQGIAEAFF.

This clone came up a few times. The rearrangement joins TRBV14 to TRBJ1-3; 9 bases are a match to TRBD1. CDR1 is SGHDN, CDR2 FVKESK, per germline. This CDR3 spans 17 amino acids. The J segment lost 0 bases and the V segment lost 4 bases, leaving 7 bases of the junction unmatched. The CDR3 sequence is CASSPGTGTYSGNTIYF. CDR3 DNA sequence: TGTGCCAGCAGCCCCGGGACAGGGACCTACTCTGGAAACACCATATATTTT.

A few counts support this clone. In nucleotides, the CDR3 is TGTGCCAGCAGGGGGCAAAACCTATATGGCTACACCTTC. Encoded protein: CASRGQNLYGYTF. The chain combines TRBV28 with TRBJ1-2, with D maybe TRBD1 (5 bases). The length of the CDR3 is 13 residues. The V gene lost 6 bases and the J gene lost 5 bases, with 13 bases spanning the gap. The germline V gene encodes CDR1 MDHEN and CDR2 SYDVKM.

CDR3 amino acids: CVKEASGRPSTDTQYF. For the CDR3, the DNA is TGTGTCAAGGAGGCTAGCGGCAGGCCTAGCACAGATACGCAGTATTTT. The chain recombines TRBV7-3 with TRBJ2-3; TRBD2 agrees at 7 bases. The CDR3 consists of 16 residues. Germline values: CDR1 SGHTA, CDR2 FQGTGA. The entire variable domain, with the rest obtained from reference TRBV7-3 and TRBJ2-3, is as follows: GAGVSQTPSNKVTEKGKYVELRCDPISGHTALYWYRQSLGQGPEFLIYFQGTGAADDSGLPNDRFFAVRPEGSVSTLKIQRTERGDSAVYLCVKEASGRPSTDTQYFGPGTRLTVL.

The chain uses TRBV15 and TRBJ2-1, with 9 bases matching TRBD2. Germline CDR1 is LNHNV and CDR2 is YYDKDF (reference sequence). The ends lost 5 bases at V and 4 bases at J; junction bases unmatched: 6. This CDR3 is built from 15 residues. The CDR3 DNA is TGTGCCACCAGCTCTAGGACTAGCGCTTACAATGAGCAGTTCTTC. The encoded protein is CATSSRTSAYNEQFF.

This chain links TRBV11-3 with TRBJ1-6; D ambiguous. Trimming cost V 3 bases and J 10 bases, with 10 bases left between them. The CDR3 extends over 13 amino acids. Germline CDR1 SGHNT, CDR2 YENEEA. The CDR3: CASSLDSTSPLHF. The CDR3 nucleotides read TGTGCCAGCAGCTTGGATAGCACCTCACCCCTCCACTTT.

This chain joins TRBV6-5 and TRBJ2-1, with 7 positions matching TRBD1. J was trimmed by 6 bases and V by 6 bases; bases with no gene match: 11. This CDR3 has 15 residues. Germline CDR1 reads MNHEY; CDR2 reads SVGAGI. The CDR3 DNA reads TGTGCCAGCAGACCCACGACCAGGGGGTTCAATGAGCAGTTCTTC. This codes for CASRPTTRGFNEQFF.

This sequence joins TRBV7-2 and TRBJ2-7, with 8 bases matching TRBD1. The germline CDR1 and CDR2 sequences are SGHTA and FQGNSA. The CDR3 runs to 14 residues. V was clipped by 2 bases and J by 3 bases; unmatched bases: 3. The CDR3 DNA reads as TGTGCCAGCAGCTTATCAGGGGGCGACTACGAGCAGTACTTC. Translation: CASSLSGGDYEQYF.

As to this clone: Sequence at one end of the junction differs from germline and may be a read error. The V call is TRBV11-2, the J call TRBJ2-3; TRBD2 is a possible D gene (5 bases). Germline V gene data show CDR1 as SGHAT and CDR2 as FQNNGV. The CDR3 runs to 12 residues. The CDR3 DNA is TGTGCCAGCAGCTTGACTAAAGATAAGCAGTATTTT. Amino acids: CASSLTKDKQYF.

The chain joins TRBV5-5 to TRBJ1-1; 7 nucleotides agree with TRBD1. Germline V gives CDR1 SGHKS, CDR2 YYEKEE (reference sequence). V trimming: 4 bases; J trimming: 1 base; junction bases outside the gene matches: 4. This CDR3 has 14 amino acids. The CDR3 reads CASSRGRGNTEAFF. CDR3 nucleotides: TGTGCCAGCAGCAGGGGGCGCGGGAACACTGAAGCTTTCTTT.

This clone was seen a handful of times. The chain couples TRBV5-4 to TRBJ1-2, with no clear D. The V gene lost 3 bases and the J gene lost 1 base, with 10 bases spanning the gap. This CDR3 has 14 amino acids. Germline V gene sequence: CDR1 SGHNT, CDR2 YYREEE (reference sequence). In nucleotides, the CDR3 is TGTGCCAGCAGCTCCAAAAACAGTAACTATGGCTACACCTTC. Amino acid sequence: CASSSKNSNYGYTF.

This chain joins TRBV5-4 and TRBJ1-1, with 8 nucleotides matching TRBD1. Trimming at V came to 4 bases and at J to 0 bases, leaving 2 bases not matched to a gene. The germline CDR1 and CDR2 sequences are SGHNT and YYREEE (reference sequence). The CDR3 loop spans 14 amino acids. The chain's CDR3 is CASSGDRLNTEAFF. The CDR3 DNA follows: TGTGCCAGCAGCGGGGACAGGTTGAACACTGAAGCTTTCTTT. Full variable domain (missing parts from reference TRBV5-4 and TRBJ1-1): ETGVTQSPTHLIKTRGQQVTLRCSSQSGHNTVSWYQQALGQGPQFIFQYYREEENGRGNFPPRFSGLQFPNYSSELNVNALELDDSALYLCASSGDRLNTEAFFGQGTRLTVV.

V gene TRBV27 combines with J gene TRBJ1-2; 7 bases are shared with TRBD1. The CDR3 is made up of 13 amino acids. V shed 4 bases, J shed 6 bases, and the junction held 5 bases outside the gene matches. Germline CDR1 and CDR2: MNHEY and SMNVEV (reference sequence). In DNA form, the CDR3 reads TGTGCCAGCAGTTACCGACAGGGCAATGGCTACACCTTC. Its translation: CASSYRQGNGYTF.

V is TRBV2 and J is TRBJ2-6; possible D gene TRBD1, 5 bases. Per germline, CDR1 SNHLY and CDR2 FYNNEI. The ends were cut back, 3 bases at V and 2 bases at J, with 17 bases in the middle. The CDR3 has 18 amino acids. The DNA for the CDR3 is TGTGCCAGCAGTGATGGCCAGGGTGTTGCAGCTGGGGCCAACGTCCTGACTTTC. It is translated as CASSDGQGVAAGANVLTF. The full variable domain, with the rest looked up from reference TRBV2 and TRBJ2-6, is EPEVTQTPSHQVTQMGQEVILRCVPISNHLYFYWYRQILGQKVEFLVSFYNNEISEKSEIFDDQFSVERPDGSNFTLKIRSTKLEDSAMYFCASSDGQGVAAGANVLTFGAGSRLTVL.

This chain links TRBV7-9 with TRBJ2-1, with D maybe TRBD2 (5 bases). The CDR3 is made up of 17 amino acids. Germline values: CDR1 SEHNR, CDR2 FQNEAQ (reference sequence). V was cut by 0 bases and J by 0 bases, with 12 bases left in between. The CDR3 sequence: CASSLAMVTNSYNEQFF. CDR3 bases: TGTGCCAGCAGCTTAGCGATGGTGACTAACTCCTACAATGAGCAGTTCTTC.

V is TRBV10-3 and J is TRBJ1-2; tentative D call: TRBD1 (5 bases). This CDR3 is 15 amino acids long. CDR1 ENHRY and CDR2 SYGVKD come from the germline V gene. Trimming removed 6 bases from V and 7 bases from J, with 21 bases in between. The CDR3 region has the DNA TGTGCCATCAGCGGGGGACTCACCCCTGAGGGTGGCTACACCTTC. Its translation is CAISGGLTPEGGYTF.

This clone occurred once. V usage is TRBV6-5 and J usage is TRBJ2-1, with 7 nucleotides matching TRBD2. CDR1 and CDR2 (germline): MNHEY, SVGAGI. The CDR3 contains 14 residues. V shed 2 bases and J 6 bases; nucleotides not matched to a gene: 4. DNA for the CDR3: TGTGCCAGCAGTTACGTCGCGGGAGCCAATGAGCAGTTCTTC. Translated, it gives CASSYVAGANEQFF.

With regard to this clone: At one of its ends the junction is not consistent with the germline gene, which may arise from a read error. The chain links TRBV7-7 to TRBJ2-5; D gene unclear. Germline V gives CDR1 SSHAT, CDR2 FNYEAQ (reference sequence). CDR3 length: 14 residues. Written as DNA, the CDR3 is TGTGCTAGCAGCCGAGACGGCGGTCGGGAGACCCAGTACTTC. Protein: CASSRDGGRETQYF.